This T cell receptor beta chain came from a study of quantifying T cell responses using KT2 cells. Study-level background: RNA was reverse transcribed with TCR alpha and beta constant-region primers.

There are a few counts of this clonotype. Each cDNA got a UMI-containing oligo ligated at its 3' end. An equimolar mix of RC1.1 and RC1.2 primed the beta chain across TRBC1 and TRBC2. TCR alpha and beta chains were handled separately starting at the second PCR. TCRdb redid the calling of the UMI-ligation and nested PCR reads with MiXCR, one entry per CDR3 protein. This table holds tens of thousands of distinct CDR3 sequences, 11% found once. The CDR3 is made up of 13 amino acids. V was pared by 6 bases and J by 8 bases, with 16 bases between. CDR1 MDHEN and CDR2 SYDVKM come from the germline V gene. Known numbers of the T cell clone KT2 were added to PBMC. A range of KT2-to-PBMC ratios was made using fixed PBMC numbers.

This receptor was obtained from a human donor. The sequenced material came from PBMCs spiked with cells of the T cell clone KT2. This chain connects TRBV28 to TRBJ1-2; D is undetermined. In DNA form, the CDR3 reads TGTGCCAGCAGGTTACGGGAAGAGGTCGGCTACACCTTC. This sequence encodes CASRLREEVGYTF.